This T cell receptor beta chain derives from a study of diagnostic markers for celiac disease (TCRdb year 2020). From the cysteine through the phenylalanine, the CDR3 covers 13 amino acids. The entry carries no DNA sequence. The germline V gene sets CDR1 to SGHRS and CDR2 to YFSETQ. The data were produced on an Illumina MiSeq. TCRdb reprocessed the reads, reporting each CDR3 protein sequence once and no DNA. The sample's own table lists 5,000 to 6,000 distinct CDR3 sequences. Of the sample, 5.5% to 7% is held by the ten largest clones. Its count unrecorded, this clonotype is medium-sized (0.01 to 0.1%) by frequency. The antigen it binds to is not known.

This sequence was found in a human donor. This table probably holds off-target reads from a library built for another chain. Source material: either unsorted cells or a sorted T cell fraction (not recorded which). The V and J segments used are TRBV5-1 and TRBJ1-2; TCRdb calls TRBD1, which cannot be checked without DNA. The CDR3 sequence is CASSYRQGDGYTF.